This T cell receptor beta chain was observed in a study of monozygotic twins with cystic fibrosis. General observations from the study: Co-twins had the most similar V usage for 13 of 16 pairs, J for 8. Unrelated CF individuals shared fewer identical clonotypes than monozygotic CF twins. Age, concordance and disease severity did not associate with shared CDR3 numbers.

Details on this clone: The antigen is unknown.

Here immunoSEQ multiplex PCR was the method, and the copy in TCRdb shows in-frame clones only, minus some. The sample has under 11,000 clones; roughly 96% are singletons. Germline loops: CDR1 GTSNPN, CDR2 SVGIG (reference sequence). The V and J ends lost 0 bases and 6 bases respectively, with 11 bases between them. The CDR3 extends over 14 amino acids. The material sequenced was blood. The rearrangement links TRBV30 to TRBJ1-4; unclear D gene. The source is a boy under 18 with cystic fibrosis. The CDR3 DNA follows: TGTGCCTGGAGTGTGAGTAAACCCTATGAAAAACTGTTTTTT. It codes for CAWSVSKPYEKLFF.